The 10 T cell receptor beta chains given below trace back to one sample, sequenced in a study of cytomegalovirus exposure and HLA in healthy donors (dated by TCRdb to about 2017). The library was generated by the immunoSEQ multiplex PCR assay. TCRdb holds this immuneACCESS table with in-frame rearrangements only. Some clones are missing; in checked studies, unresolved V genes explain under half, and the rest has no known cause. The sample table holds 140,000 to 150,000 clones, of which 94% were seen once. The ten largest clonotypes hold 1.5% to 2% of the sample. Sample: PBMCs. The receptor source for this set is a man younger than 30 in good health and CMV-seropositive.

This chain links TRBV28 with TRBJ2-7, with D unclear. The germline gives CDR1 MDHEN, CDR2 SYDVKM. Between the trimmed V and J ends, which lost 6 bases and 5 bases, there was a span of 8 bases. The CDR3 extends over 11 amino acids. In DNA, the CDR3 is TGTGCCAGCAGCTACTTCCACGAGCAGTACTTC. Encoded protein: CASSYFHEQYF.

The rearrangement links TRBV28 to TRBJ1-2; 7 bases match TRBD1. Germline V lookup: CDR1 MDHEN, CDR2 SYDVKM. With 3 bases clipped from V and 3 bases from J, the junction kept 1 base outside the gene matches. The CDR3 has 13 amino acids. CDR3 DNA: TGTGCCAGCAGTTTTGGGACAGACTATGGCTACACCTTC. This gives the protein CASSFGTDYGYTF.

The chain joins TRBV28 to TRBJ1-5; 8 bases match TRBD1. The germline CDR1 and CDR2 sequences are MDHEN and SYDVKM. V lost 4 bases to trimming and J lost 7 bases; unmatched junction nucleotides: 6. The CDR3 has 14 residues. The CDR3 sequence is CASSSQGAGQPQHF. CDR3 sequence (DNA): TGTGCCAGCAGTTCGCAGGGGGCTGGACAGCCCCAGCATTTT.

V usage is TRBV5-1 and J usage is TRBJ1-2; TRBD1 agrees at 7 bases. The germline V gene has CDR1 SGHRS and CDR2 YFSETQ. The CDR3 is 14 amino acids. With 4 bases clipped from V and 4 bases from J, the junction kept 7 bases outside the gene matches. The CDR3 DNA is TGCGCCAGCAGCGTGGGGGGACAGATCTATGGCTACACCTTC. It specifies CASSVGGQIYGYTF.

The chain couples TRBV5-4 to TRBJ2-1, with 14 positions matching TRBD2. In germline, CDR1 is SGHNT, CDR2 YYREEE (reference sequence). V was clipped by 0 bases and J by 8 bases; unmatched bases: 7. This CDR3 spans 17 amino acids. CDR3 in amino acids: CASSLEGLAGESDEQFF. The CDR3 DNA follows: TGTGCCAGCAGCTTGGAGGGACTAGCGGGAGAGAGCGATGAGCAGTTCTTC.

The gene calls are TRBV18 and TRBJ2-7; 7 nucleotides match TRBD2. J gave up 5 bases and V 6 bases, and 10 bases lay outside the gene matches. Germline CDR1 KGHSH, CDR2 LQKENI. CDR3 size: 14 residues. The CDR3 region is CASSPGSTSDEQYF. In DNA form, the CDR3 reads TGTGCCAGCTCCCCCGGGAGTACTAGCGACGAGCAGTACTTC.

The chain recombines TRBV2 with TRBJ1-2; 11 bases agree with TRBD1. After removal of 4 bases from V and 6 bases from J, the junction contained 4 bases not matched to a gene. The CDR3 is 14 amino acids. Germline V CDR1 and CDR2: SNHLY, FYNNEI. CDR3 in amino acids: CASSGTGGVDGYTF. CDR3 sequence (DNA): TGTGCCAGCAGTGGGACAGGGGGCGTCGATGGCTACACCTTC.

This clone showed up just once. This chain uses TRBV28 with TRBJ2-1; TRBD1 aligns across 7 bases. The CDR3 sequence is 15 residues long. V was pared by 5 bases and J by 4 bases, with 8 bases of the junction left unmatched. Germline V gene lookup returns CDR1 MDHEN and CDR2 SYDVKM. As DNA, the CDR3 is TGTGCCAGCAGTACCCGACAGGGTAGTTACAATGAGCAGTTCTTC. Protein product: CASSTRQGSYNEQFF.

The rearrangement links TRBV7-9 to TRBJ1-1, with a possible D match to TRBD1 (6 bases). Trimming left V 2 bases short and J 0 bases short, with 13 bases between. CDR3 length: 16 residues. Germline V gene sequence: CDR1 SEHNR, CDR2 FQNEAQ (reference sequence). For the CDR3, the DNA is TGTGCCAGCAGCTTACCCAGGGGCAGGTTGAACACTGAAGCTTTCTTT. Protein: CASSLPRGRLNTEAFF.

The chain joins TRBV29-1 to TRBJ1-3; 9 bases match TRBD1. V trimming: 7 bases; J trimming: 2 bases; junction bases outside the gene matches: 3. Germline V gives CDR1 SQVTM, CDR2 ANQGSEA. The CDR3 sequence is 13 residues long. CDR3 amino acids: CSARTGAGNTIYF. In DNA, the CDR3 is TGCAGCGCCCGGACAGGGGCTGGAAACACCATATATTTT.